This entry concerns a single TCR beta chain. The antigen is undetermined. TCRdb's copy holds only in-frame clones and misses some; the assay was immunoSEQ multiplex PCR. This sample has about 2.5 million clones; 85% to 95% occur once, and the top ten carry around 0.35%. This entry is derived from a study of shared clonotypes between healthy human individuals. General observations from the study: Four donors held roughly 5% of naive CD4 clonotypes in common.

The germline gives CDR1 MNHNS, CDR2 SASEGT. CDR3 length: 15 residues. V dropped 4 bases and J dropped 5; count of bases not matched to a gene: 6. The genes are TRBV6-1 and TRBJ1-4, with TRBD1 identical over 8 bases. This TCR derives from a man aged 18-30 years in good health. Some clones in this sample may be carry-over from other donors' samples. The specimen was naive CD4+ T cells from PBMCs. Subset meaning: CD45RA+ positively selected. This chain's CDR3 is CASSVRQGPNEKLFF. CDR3 DNA: TGTGCCAGCAGTGTGCGACAGGGGCCAAATGAAAAACTGTTTTTT.